The 10 T cell receptor beta chains listed next were all sequenced from one sample in a study of blood T cell repertoires in COVID-19. Measured with immunoSEQ multiplex PCR; TCRdb has only the in-frame clones, and not every one. The sample has 230,000 or so clones; approximately 88% are singletons. Sequencing was carried out using PBMCs or T cells enriched from blood (not recorded which). The receptors shown here come from a woman between 40 and 50 years old with acute COVID-19.

This sequence joins TRBV30 and TRBJ2-1; possibly TRBD2 for D (6 bases). CDR1 GTSNPN and CDR2 SVGIG come from the germline V gene (reference sequence). V was trimmed by 2 bases and J by 6 bases, leaving 8 bases between them. This CDR3 is built from 12 residues. The CDR3 here is CAWSRGSNEQFF. Written as DNA, the CDR3 is TGTGCCTGGAGTCGGGGGAGCAATGAGCAGTTCTTC.

V and J are TRBV12-5 and TRBJ2-5, with 8 bases that match TRBD1. This CDR3 comprises 12 residues. Germline V gene lookup returns CDR1 LGHNT and CDR2 FRNRAP. After removal of 5 bases from V and 4 bases from J, the junction contained 0 bases not matched to a gene. The CDR3 DNA reads as TGTGCTAGTGGTGACAGGGGAGAGACCCAGTACTTC. It translates to CASGDRGETQYF.

This clone came up a few times. V usage is TRBV24-1 and J usage is TRBJ2-2; 7 bases fit TRBD1. Germline V gene sequence: CDR1 KGHDR, CDR2 SFDVKD. This CDR3 region has 14 residues. The junction had 5 bases not matched to a gene; V was cut back by 5 bases and J by 6 bases. CDR3 in DNA: TGTGCCACCAGTGGGACAGGTACGTCCGGGGAGCTGTTTTTT. Translating it yields CATSGTGTSGELFF.

V and J are TRBV5-6 and TRBJ1-2; maybe TRBD1 (5 bases). This CDR3 has 13 residues. Germline V gene lookup returns CDR1 SGHDT and CDR2 YYEEEE. The V and J ends lost 1 base and 3 bases respectively, with 7 bases between them. The CDR3 DNA reads as TGTGCCAGCAGCTTGTGGGGGGACTATGGCTACACCTTC. It translates to CASSLWGDYGYTF.

This CDR3 reads CATSSGTHQDYEQYV. The CDR3 coding sequence is TGTGCCACCAGCAGCGGGACACATCAAGATTACGAGCAGTACGTC. The chain links TRBV15 to TRBJ2-7, with D tentatively TRBD1 (6 bases). CDR3 length: 15 residues. The germline V gene encodes CDR1 LNHNV and CDR2 YYDKDF (reference sequence). Trimming left V 3 bases short and J 4 bases short, with 16 bases between.

The J gene is TRBJ2-2, the V gene TRBV5-1; perhaps TRBD2 as D (5 bases). The V gene lost 4 bases and the J gene lost 0 bases, with 7 bases spanning the gap. The germline V gene has CDR1 SGHRS and CDR2 YFSETQ. This CDR3 comprises 14 residues. CDR3 loop: CASSRGTNTGELFF. CDR3 coding DNA: TGCGCCAGCAGCCGAGGGACGAACACCGGGGAGCTGTTTTTT.

The chain couples TRBV12-3 or TRBV12-4 to TRBJ1-2, with D possibly matching TRBD1 (6 bases). The CDR3 extends over 13 amino acids. V was cut by 8 bases and J by 6 bases, with 16 bases left in between. CDR3 region: CASAHLGGHGYTF. CDR3 DNA sequence: TGTGCCAGCGCCCACCTGGGGGGGCATGGCTACACCTTC.

The V and J genes are TRBV3-1 (or the pseudogene TRBV3-2) and TRBJ1-3, with 8 bases identical to TRBD1. Losses at the gene ends were 0 bases for V and 9 bases for J; bases not matched to a gene: 7. CDR3 length: 15 residues. Per the germline V gene, CDR1 is LGHDT and CDR2 is YNNKEL (reference sequence). In DNA, the CDR3 is TGTGCCAGCAGCCAAGACCCGGGACAGGCTGTCACCATATATTTT. This gives the protein CASSQDPGQAVTIYF.

The chain's CDR3 is CASSRVGLGASYEQYF. The CDR3 coding sequence is TGTGCCAGCAGCAGAGTCGGGCTTGGGGCCTCCTACGAGCAGTACTTC. This chain joins TRBV3-1 (or the pseudogene TRBV3-2) and TRBJ2-7, with D tentatively TRBD1 (5 bases). The CDR3 runs 16 residues. Germline V CDR1 and CDR2: LGHDT, YNNKEL (reference sequence). V lost 5 bases to trimming and J lost 0 bases, with 17 bases between them.

The chain recombines TRBV2 with TRBJ1-2, with a weak D call TRBD1 (6 bases). The CDR3 runs 14 residues. V was shortened by 8 bases and J by 8 bases, with 21 bases between the two germline ends. The germline CDR1 and CDR2 sequences are SNHLY and FYNNEI. The CDR3 sequence is CASSGQTGFGGYTF. CDR3 in DNA: TGTGCCAGCTCGGGCCAGACAGGATTCGGGGGCTACACCTTC.